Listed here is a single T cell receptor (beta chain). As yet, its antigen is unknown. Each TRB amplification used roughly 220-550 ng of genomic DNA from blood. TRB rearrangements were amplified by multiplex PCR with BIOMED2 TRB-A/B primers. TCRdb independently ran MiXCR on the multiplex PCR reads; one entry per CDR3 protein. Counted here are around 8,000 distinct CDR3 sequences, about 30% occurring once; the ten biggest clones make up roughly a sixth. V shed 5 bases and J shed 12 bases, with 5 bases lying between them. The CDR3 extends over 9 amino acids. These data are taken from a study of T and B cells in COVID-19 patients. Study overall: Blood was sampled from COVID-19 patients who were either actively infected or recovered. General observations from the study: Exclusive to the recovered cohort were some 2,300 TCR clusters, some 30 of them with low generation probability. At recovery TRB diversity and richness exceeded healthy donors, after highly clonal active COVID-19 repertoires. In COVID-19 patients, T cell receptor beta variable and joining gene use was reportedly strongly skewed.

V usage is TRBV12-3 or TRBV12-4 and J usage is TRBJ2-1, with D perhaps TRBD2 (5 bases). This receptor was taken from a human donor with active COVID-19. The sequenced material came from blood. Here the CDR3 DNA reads TGTGCCAGCAGTCGGGGGCAGTTCTTC. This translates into CASSRGQFF.